The clone carrying this TCR beta chain occurred many times. Its specificity is not known. TCR beta CDR3 regions were amplified from RNA transcripts. The HTBI set primed first-round TCR CDR3 RT-PCR. TCRdb fed the multiplex PCR reads into MiXCR, producing one record per CDR3 protein. In the table there are a few hundred thousand distinct CDR3 sequences, roughly 15% of which are singletons. Deletions cut 4 bases from V and 7 bases from J, with 7 bases between. CDR1 is SNHLY and CDR2 is FYNNEI in the germline V gene. The CDR3 covers 12 residues. The source of the sample is a study of T cells in Graves' hyperthyroidism and ophthalmopathy. Study-wide results and limits: Ophthalmopathy and stable hyperthyroidism were separated by a 13 V-J model.

Patients showing uncontrolled infection, other autoimmune disease, pregnancy or lactation were ineligible. It was 10 ml of fresh peripheral blood that supplied the PBMCs. The sample was blood. The receptor comes from a woman between 35 and 50 years old with Graves' ophthalmopathy. The rearrangement joins TRBV2 to TRBJ1-4, with D unclear. CDR3 region: CASSVTGEKLFF. CDR3 nucleotide sequence: TGTGCCAGCAGTGTAACGGGTGAAAAACTGTTTTTT.